The rows below give T cell receptor beta chains drawn from one sample of a study of yellow fever vaccine responses in identical twins. TCRdb reprocessed the RT-PCR reads with MiXCR, giving one entry per CDR3 protein. The sample has roughly 17,000 distinct CDR3 sequences; roughly 70% are singletons. The material was T cells from blood (PBMCs), unsorted or a sorted subset (not recorded which), obtained before or after yellow fever vaccination (not recorded which). These receptors all come from a young woman who received the yellow fever vaccine. Both conserved end residues are part of each CDR3. The order of the fields is CDR3 DNA, CDR3 protein, D gene, CDR3 length, J gene, clone size, V gene. A D gene is named only where the DNA matches it firmly. Clone size is not always given. Where it is, it says once, few, many or a class for expanded clones.

TGTGCCAGCTCACCACTCGATCCGGGACAGAGTAATGGCTACACCTTC	CASSPLDPGQSNGYTF	TRBD1	16	TRBJ1-2	.	TRBV18
TGTGCCAGCAGTTCCTCAATGACAGGAGACAATGAAAAACTGTTTTTT	CASSSSMTGDNEKLFF	.	16	TRBJ1-4	.	TRBV6-2/TRBV6-3
TGTGCCAGCAGCCAAGATTTCGGCCGGGGAGGCTACACCTTC	CASSQDFGRGGYTF	.	14	TRBJ1-2	.	TRBV3-1
TGTGTCAGCAGCAACCCGGGCGGCCAGAACAACAAGCAGTACTTC	CVSSNPGGQNNKQYF	.	15	TRBJ2-7	.	TRBV21-1
TGCAGTGCTCAACTGGCGGGGACCATGAACACTGAAGCTTTCTTT	CSAQLAGTMNTEAFF	.	15	TRBJ1-1	.	TRBV20-1
TGTGCCAGTAGGAAGGATACAGGGGATGATTCACCCCTCCACTTT	CASRKDTGDDSPLHF	TRBD1	15	TRBJ1-6	.	TRBV19
TGCGCCAGCAGCCACGGGACAGGGGTACAAGAGACCCAGTACTTC	CASSHGTGVQETQYF	TRBD1	15	TRBJ2-5	.	TRBV10-1
TGCGCCAGCAGTCTCGGGGGGAAGAACACTGAAGCTTTCTTT	CASSLGGKNTEAFF	.	14	TRBJ1-1	once	TRBV10-1
TGTGCCAGCAGTGGGACAGTTTGGAAGGGTGGCTACACCTTC	CASSGTVWKGGYTF	.	14	TRBJ1-2	once	TRBV2
TGTGCCAGCAGCCGAAACACCGGGACAGGGGGGGCCGGGGAGCTGTTTTTT	CASSRNTGTGGAGELFF	TRBD1	17	TRBJ2-2	.	TRBV4-2
TGCGCCAGCAGCTTGGTCCCGAACACTGAAGCTTTCTTT	CASSLVPNTEAFF	.	13	TRBJ1-1	.	TRBV5-1
TGTGCCAGCTCAATGGGCTTTTTTTCCTACGAGCAGTACTTC	CASSMGFFSYEQYF	.	14	TRBJ2-7	.	TRBV2
TGCGCCAGCAGCCACGGACAAAGCTCCTACAATGAGCAGTTCTTC	CASSHGQSSYNEQFF	.	15	TRBJ2-1	.	TRBV4-1
TGTGCCATCAGTTTTGGGGATAGCTATGGCTACACCTTC	CAISFGDSYGYTF	.	13	TRBJ1-2	once	TRBV10-3
TGTGCCATCAGTGAGTTAGGTGGGACTAGCGGGGGTCAGATGGCCAATGAGCAGTTCTTC	CAISELGGTSGGQMANEQFF	TRBD2	20	TRBJ2-1	.	TRBV10-3
TGCAGCACCCCAGGACAGGGAGGGCAAGAGACCCAGTACTTC	CSTPGQGGQETQYF	.	14	TRBJ2-5	once	TRBV29-1
TGTGCCAGCAGCCCTACTTGGGGGGAGCAGTACTTC	CASSPTWGEQYF	.	12	TRBJ2-7	.	TRBV12-3/TRBV12-4
TGTGCCAGCAGCCAAGCAAGAGACCGGGAGACCCAGTACTTC	CASSQARDRETQYF	.	14	TRBJ2-5	once	TRBV3-1
TGTGCCAGCAGTTTAGACGGACTAGCGGGAGGGTTCTTC	CASSLDGLAGGFF	TRBD2	13	TRBJ2-1	.	TRBV12-3/TRBV12-4
TGTGCCAGCTCAGTGGACAGGTCGGTTGAAGCTTTCTTT	CASSVDRSVEAFF	TRBD1	13	TRBJ1-1	.	TRBV18
TGTGCCAGCAGGTCAGGGGAGACTGAAGCTTTCTTT	CASRSGETEAFF	.	12	TRBJ1-1	.	TRBV6-1
TGTGCCAGCAGCTTAGGGCCAGGGGGAACCTACAATGAGCAGTTCTTC	CASSLGPGGTYNEQFF	TRBD1	16	TRBJ2-1	.	TRBV7-7
TGTGCCAGCAGTGCTGATAGCGGCGCCGCCACAGATACGCAGTATTTT	CASSADSGAATDTQYF	.	16	TRBJ2-3	few	TRBV2
TGTGCCAGCAGCCAATCGTCCGGGACAGGGCCTTGGGAGACCCAGTACTTC	CASSQSSGTGPWETQYF	TRBD1	17	TRBJ2-5	few	TRBV3-1
TGTGCCAGCAGCTCGCCCCCTGTGAACACTGAAGCTTTCTTT	CASSSPPVNTEAFF	.	14	TRBJ1-1	few	TRBV5-6
TGTGCCAGCCCGGGACAGTTGAACACTGAAGCTTTCTTT	CASPGQLNTEAFF	TRBD1	13	TRBJ1-1	.	TRBV18
TGTGCCACCAGCAGAGAACTAGCCGGCGGCAGCTCCTACGAGCAGTACTTC	CATSRELAGGSSYEQYF	.	17	TRBJ2-7	.	TRBV15
TGCGCCAGCAGCCAAGAGGGGGGGCTGGAGACCCAGTACTTC	CASSQEGGLETQYF	.	14	TRBJ2-5	few	TRBV4-1
TGTGCCAGCACCACAGTGAACACTGAAGCTTTCTTT	CASTTVNTEAFF	.	12	TRBJ1-1	.	TRBV28
TGTGCCAGCAGCTTTATGGACAGCAGAAATGAAAAACTGTTTTTT	CASSFMDSRNEKLFF	.	15	TRBJ1-4	.	TRBV11-3
TGTGCCAGCAGCTTAAGGACAGGTGAAGCTTTCTTT	CASSLRTGEAFF	TRBD1	12	TRBJ1-1	.	TRBV11-1
TGCGCCAGCAGCCAAGTTGTCGACACTGAAGCTTTCTTT	CASSQVVDTEAFF	.	13	TRBJ1-1	.	TRBV4-1
TGTGCCAGCAGCTTAAACCCTAACCTCTATAATTCACCCCTCCACTTT	CASSLNPNLYNSPLHF	.	16	TRBJ1-6	few	TRBV11-3
TGTGCCACCAGTGACCGTGACTCGAACTCCTACAATGAGCAGTTCTTC	CATSDRDSNSYNEQFF	.	16	TRBJ2-1	.	TRBV6-4
TGCAGCGTTGCTCCGGGACAGGGTTCCTACGAGCAGTACTTC	CSVAPGQGSYEQYF	TRBD1	14	TRBJ2-7	.	TRBV29-1
TGTGCCAGCAGCTTGGGGGATAAATTCAAGACAGGGATTACTCTGAACACTGAAGCTTTCTTT	CASSLGDKFKTGITLNTEAFF	TRBD1	21	TRBJ1-1	.	TRBV5-4
TGTGCCAGCAGCCGAGAAGCGGGGGCCGATGAGACCCAGTACTTC	CASSREAGADETQYF	TRBD2	15	TRBJ2-5	.	TRBV4-2
TGTGCCAGCAGACGAGGACAGGCAGGCAGTGAAAAACTGTTTTTT	CASRRGQAGSEKLFF	TRBD1	15	TRBJ1-4	.	TRBV7-9
TGTGCCAGCAGCTTGGGGCAGAGCTCCTACAATGAGCAGTTCTTC	CASSLGQSSYNEQFF	.	15	TRBJ2-1	.	TRBV11-1
TGTGCCAGCAGCTTAGTCCGGAAGCCCACGGAAGCTTTCTTT	CASSLVRKPTEAFF	.	14	TRBJ1-1	.	TRBV7-3
TGTGCCAGCAGCACAACACCGGGACATAAGAACACTGAAGCTTTCTTT	CASSTTPGHKNTEAFF	.	16	TRBJ1-1	once	TRBV12-3/TRBV12-4
TGCAGTGCCGGGCTGAAGGGGGAGACCCAGTACTTC	CSAGLKGETQYF	.	12	TRBJ2-5	once	TRBV20-1
TGTGCCAGCACCCTCGAAGGGCAGATGAACACTGAAGCTTTCTTT	CASTLEGQMNTEAFF	.	15	TRBJ1-1	.	TRBV28
TGTGCCAGCAGACTGAGTTCGGTCCGGGAAAATTCACCCCTCCACTTT	CASRLSSVRENSPLHF	.	16	TRBJ1-6	.	TRBV6-1
TGTGCCAGCAGTTTAATCGGAGGGGACGAGCAGTACTTC	CASSLIGGDEQYF	.	13	TRBJ2-7	.	TRBV12-3/TRBV12-4
TGTGCCACCAGCAGAGATTGGGGGAAGGGTGGCGGGGAGCTGTTTTTT	CATSRDWGKGGGELFF	.	16	TRBJ2-2	few	TRBV15
TGTGCCAGCAGTGAATTTGCTAGCGGGAGTGGTGATACGCAGTATTTT	CASSEFASGSGDTQYF	TRBD2	16	TRBJ2-3	.	TRBV25-1
TGTGCCAGCAGTTACTCGAGGTACAGAATGAACACTGAAGCTTTCTTT	CASSYSRYRMNTEAFF	.	16	TRBJ1-1	medium-sized	TRBV6-5
TGTGCCACGGGGGCAGGGAACTATGGCTACACCTTC	CATGAGNYGYTF	.	12	TRBJ1-2	.	TRBV4-2
TGTGCCAGCAGAGTGGGGACTTGGGACTACGAGCAGTACTTC	CASRVGTWDYEQYF	.	14	TRBJ2-7	.	TRBV2